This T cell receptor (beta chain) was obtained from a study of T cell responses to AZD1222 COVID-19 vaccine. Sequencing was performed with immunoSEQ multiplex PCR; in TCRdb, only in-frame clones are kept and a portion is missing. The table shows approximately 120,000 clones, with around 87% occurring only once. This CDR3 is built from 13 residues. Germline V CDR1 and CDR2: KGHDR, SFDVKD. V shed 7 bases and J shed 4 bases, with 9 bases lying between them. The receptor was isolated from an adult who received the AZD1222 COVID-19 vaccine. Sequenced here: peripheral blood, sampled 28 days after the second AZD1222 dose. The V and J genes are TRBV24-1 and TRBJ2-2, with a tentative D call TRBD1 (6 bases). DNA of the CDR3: TGTGCCACCAGCAACAGGGTCACCGGGGAGCTGTTTTTT. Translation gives CATSNRVTGELFF.